These 25 T cell receptor beta chains originate from one sample sequenced in a study of early T cells in non-severe SARS-CoV-2 infection. TCRdb fed the 5' RACE reads into MiXCR, producing one record per CDR3 protein. The table includes tens of thousands of distinct CDR3 sequences, around 9.3% detected once. Sequences were obtained from whole blood. The receptor set was obtained from an adult who was a healthcare worker with PCR-confirmed SARS-CoV-2 infection or an uninfected control (not recorded which).

The chain links TRBV29-1 to TRBJ1-4, with TRBD1 as a possible D gene (6 bases). Trimming took off 6 bases at V and 5 bases at J, with 16 bases between the two ends. Looked up from germline, CDR1 is SQVTM and CDR2 is ANQGSEA. The CDR3 runs to 14 residues. The CDR3 nucleotides are TGCAGCGTCCGAAAGGGGGGGGTAAATGAAAAACTGTTTTTT. Encoded protein: CSVRKGGVNEKLFF. Based on the CDR3 plus reference TRBV29-1 and TRBJ1-4, the full variable domain is SAVISQKPSRDICQRGTSLTIQCQVDSQVTMMFWYRQQPGQSLTLIATANQGSEATYESGFVIDKFPISRPNLTFSTLTVSNMSPEDSSIYLCSVRKGGVNEKLFFGSGTQLSVL.

This clonotype was seen a few times. The rearrangement uses TRBV7-8 and TRBJ2-1, with TRBD1 matching over 10 bases. The V segment lost 2 bases and the J segment 7 bases; nucleotides outside the gene matches: 5. This CDR3 is built from 15 residues. Germline assignment: CDR1 SGHVS and CDR2 FQNEAQ. The CDR3 here is CASSLTRTGGNEQFF. The CDR3 coding sequence is TGTGCCAGCAGCTTAACCCGGACAGGGGGGAATGAGCAGTTCTTC.

This clonotype was found many times. This sequence joins TRBV20-1 and TRBJ1-2, with D unclear. The germline CDR1 and CDR2 sequences are DFQATT and SNEGSKA (reference sequence). The V end lost 2 bases, the J end lost 0 bases, and 13 bases lay between the germline ends. The CDR3 totals 15 residues. CDR3 DNA sequence: TGCAGTGCTAGACGGACGAGCTCGACTAACTATGGCTACACCTTC. Translation: CSARRTSSTNYGYTF.

This clonotype showed up just a few times. The rearrangement uses TRBV7-9 and TRBJ2-1, with D maybe TRBD1 (6 bases). Trimming pared 1 base from V and 6 bases from J, leaving 10 bases between. CDR1 is SEHNR and CDR2 is FQNEAQ in the germline V gene (reference sequence). CDR3 length: 14 residues. The CDR3 is CASSLVGQPNEQFF. For the CDR3, the DNA is TGTGCCAGCAGCTTAGTAGGACAGCCCAATGAGCAGTTCTTC.

This clonotype was counted many times. V gene TRBV29-1 combines with J gene TRBJ2-2; 7 bases agree with TRBD2. The CDR3 is made up of 12 amino acids. Germline loops: CDR1 SQVTM, CDR2 ANQGSEA. J gave up 5 bases and V 7 bases, and 4 bases lay outside the gene matches. The CDR3: CSAFSGTGELFF. In DNA form, the CDR3 reads TGCAGCGCTTTTAGCGGGACCGGGGAGCTGTTTTTT.

V is TRBV5-4 and J is TRBJ1-1, with D uncertain. The CDR3 runs to 13 residues. Germline lookup yields CDR1 SGHNT and CDR2 YYREEE (reference sequence). The V end lost 2 bases, the J end lost 1 base, and 6 bases lay between the germline ends. CDR3 region: CASSFRGNTEAFF. The CDR3 nucleotides read TGTGCCAGCAGCTTTCGCGGGAACACTGAAGCTTTCTTT.

This clonotype has at least ten counts. This rearrangement joins TRBV3-1 to TRBJ2-3; no definite D call. This CDR3 has 14 amino acids. CDR1 LGHDT and CDR2 YNNKEL come from the germline V gene (reference sequence). Trimming removed 6 bases from V and 5 bases from J, with 15 bases in between. CDR3 coding DNA: TGTGCCAGCAGTCCGATTTCTATGAGAGATACGCAGTATTTT. Translated: CASSPISMRDTQYF.

The J gene is TRBJ2-3, the V gene TRBV4-1; TRBD1 matches 9 bases. This CDR3 spans 15 amino acids. CDR1 MGHRA and CDR2 YSYEKL come from the germline V gene. V lost 1 base, J lost 6 bases, and 5 bases stayed unmatched. CDR3 in amino acids: CASSQARGQGDTQYF. In DNA form, the CDR3 reads TGCGCCAGCAGCCAAGCGAGAGGACAGGGGGATACGCAGTATTTT.

The table lists this clonotype with many counts. The genes are TRBV6-6 and TRBJ1-1, with D maybe TRBD1 (5 bases). Looked up from germline, CDR1 is MNHNY and CDR2 is SVGAGI (reference sequence). This CDR3 contains 11 residues. The V end was cut by 6 bases, the J end by 7 bases, with 9 bases between. CDR3 loop: CASRRGGEAFF. Written as DNA, the CDR3 is TGTGCCAGCAGAAGGGGCGGTGAAGCTTTCTTT.

This clonotype has ten or more counts. V and J are TRBV4-1 and TRBJ2-3; D may match TRBD1 or TRBD2 (5 bases each). The CDR3 is 16 residues long. Germline assignment: CDR1 MGHRA and CDR2 YSYEKL. V shed 0 bases and J shed 2 bases, with 12 bases lying between them. The CDR3 DNA reads TGCGCCAGCAGCCAAGATCAGAGGGGATACACAGATACGCAGTATTTT. Translating gives CASSQDQRGYTDTQYF.

This clonotype was counted ten times or more. The chain couples TRBV7-8 to TRBJ1-5; possibly TRBD1 for D (5 bases). Trimming removed 6 bases from V and 4 bases from J, with 13 bases in between. Germline V CDR1 and CDR2: SGHVS, FQNEAQ. This CDR3 is 14 amino acids long. CDR3 in DNA: TGTGCCAGCAGGCTTGGGGCCAATAATCAGCCCCAGCATTTT. Its protein is CASRLGANNQPQHF.

A few counts support this clonotype. The CDR3 nucleotides read TGCAGCGTCGTTATCGGGACAGGGCCTACCGAGCAGTACTTC. Encoded protein: CSVVIGTGPTEQYF. The chain recombines TRBV29-1 with TRBJ2-7; 9 positions agree with TRBD1. The junction had 12 bases not matched to a gene; V was cut back by 6 bases and J by 6 bases. From germline, CDR1 is SQVTM and CDR2 ANQGSEA. The CDR3 extends over 14 amino acids.

This clonotype was recorded a few times. V and J are TRBV5-5 and TRBJ1-2, with D hard to call. CDR1 is SGHKS and CDR2 is YYEKEE in the germline V gene (reference sequence). The CDR3 is 13 amino acids. Deletions cut 4 bases from V and 0 bases from J, with 7 bases between. The CDR3, as DNA: TGTGCCAGCAGCCCGCTAGCTAACTATGGCTACACCTTC. It encodes CASSPLANYGYTF. Variable domain in full (rest from reference TRBV5-5 and TRBJ1-2): DAGVTQSPTHLIKTRGQQVTLRCSPISGHKSVSWYQQVLGQGPQFIFQYYEKEERGRGNFPDRFSARQFPNYSSELNVNALLLGDSALYLCASSPLANYGYTFGSGTRLTVV.

The chain carries TRBV18 and TRBJ1-2; D remains unclear. This CDR3 region has 15 residues. V gave up 6 bases and J gave up 4 bases, with 18 bases separating them. Germline V lookup: CDR1 KGHSH, CDR2 LQKENI. The CDR3 DNA reads as TGTGCCAGCTCGGTAGCCCCTGATCCACTCTATGGCTACACCTTC. Its translation is CASSVAPDPLYGYTF.

The chain links TRBV5-1 to TRBJ2-3; TRBD2 matches 8 bases. V lost 4 bases, J lost 4 bases, and 8 bases stayed unmatched. Germline V gene sequence: CDR1 SGHRS, CDR2 YFSETQ. The CDR3 runs 15 residues. CDR3: CASSPYSGGADTQYF. DNA for the CDR3: TGCGCCAGCAGCCCCTACTCCGGGGGGGCAGATACGCAGTATTTT.

This clonotype has only a few counts. This chain joins TRBV7-2 and TRBJ2-2; TRBD2 might be the D (5 bases). Germline assignment: CDR1 SGHTA and CDR2 FQGNSA. The ends were cut back, 6 bases at V and 6 bases at J, with 11 bases in the middle. The CDR3 totals 13 residues. The CDR3 loop is CASSPTRPGELFF. The CDR3 DNA is TGTGCCAGCAGTCCCACTAGGCCCGGGGAGCTGTTTTTT.

This clonotype was seen more than once but under ten times. This chain links TRBV19 with TRBJ2-2; either TRBD1 or TRBD2 may fit D (5 bases each). CDR3 length: 14 amino acids. V was trimmed by 6 bases and J by 4 bases, leaving 12 bases between them. CDR1 and CDR2 (germline): LNHDA, SQIVND (reference sequence). The CDR3 reads CASSTPGGTGELFF. The CDR3 DNA reads as TGTGCCAGTAGCACACCTGGGGGCACCGGGGAGCTGTTTTTT.

This rearrangement joins TRBV7-3 to TRBJ2-3, with D hard to call. Germline values: CDR1 SGHTA, CDR2 FQGTGA. The CDR3 spans 13 residues. V lost 8 bases and J lost 5, with 14 bases in between. This chain's CDR3 is CASASFGLDTQYF. CDR3 nucleotides: TGTGCCAGCGCTTCTTTCGGTCTAGATACGCAGTATTTT.

This clonotype was counted ten times or more. The chain is built from TRBV4-1 and TRBJ2-7, with D tentatively TRBD2 (5 bases). Trimming pared 0 bases from V and 7 bases from J, leaving 19 bases between. Germline V lookup: CDR1 MGHRA, CDR2 YSYEKL. The CDR3 totals 16 residues. The CDR3 loop is CASSQDFPSPGWEQYF. DNA for the CDR3: TGCGCCAGCAGCCAAGATTTCCCTAGCCCGGGCTGGGAGCAGTACTTC.

This clonotype was seen only a few times. The chain uses TRBV7-8 and TRBJ2-1; 8 bases map to TRBD2. The CDR3 runs 17 residues. Per germline, CDR1 SGHVS and CDR2 FQNEAQ. The V gene end was trimmed by 2 bases and the J gene end by 10 bases; junction bases not matched to a gene: 16. The CDR3 nucleotides read TGTGCCAGCAGCTTATCTTCGGGGGGGGCGAGCTCGGGCGAGCAGTTCTTC. Its protein is CASSLSSGGASSGEQFF. Combining the CDR3 with reference TRBV7-8 and TRBJ2-1 gives the whole variable domain GAGVSQSPRYKVAKRGQDVALRCDPISGHVSLFWYQQALGQGPEFLTYFQNEAQLDKSGLPSDRFFAERPEGSVSTLKIQRTQQEDSAVYLCASSLSSGGASSGEQFFGPGTRLTVL.

This clonotype has just a few counts. V gene TRBV7-9 combines with J gene TRBJ1-1; possibly TRBD1 for D (5 bases). CDR3 size: 13 residues. Germline-derived CDR1 and CDR2 are SEHNR and FQNEAQ (reference sequence). Trimming cost V 2 bases and J 7 bases, with 11 bases left between them. The CDR3: CASSLMGLSEAFF. The CDR3 DNA is TGTGCCAGCAGCTTAATGGGGCTAAGTGAAGCTTTCTTT.

This clonotype was found many times. This chain uses TRBV10-3 with TRBJ2-4; possible D gene TRBD2, 5 bases. The CDR3 length is 17 residues. Germline V gene data show CDR1 as ENHRY and CDR2 as SYGVKD. V lost 2 bases to trimming and J lost 2 bases, with 16 bases between them. This chain's CDR3 is CAISEPTRAATKNIQYF. The CDR3 coding sequence is TGTGCCATCAGTGAGCCTACTAGAGCGGCGACCAAAAACATTCAGTACTTC.

V is TRBV3-1 and J is TRBJ1-1; D remains unclear. The CDR3 runs to 13 residues. Germline V CDR1 and CDR2: LGHDT, YNNKEL (reference sequence). The V and J ends lost 1 base and 5 bases respectively, with 8 bases between them. The CDR3 here is CASSQVERTEAFF. CDR3 in DNA: TGTGCCAGCAGCCAAGTGGAGAGGACTGAAGCTTTCTTT.

The chain recombines TRBV30 with TRBJ2-1; D ambiguous. CDR3 length: 11 residues. Germline V CDR1 and CDR2: GTSNPN, SVGIG (reference sequence). V shed 0 bases and J shed 7 bases, with 4 bases lying between them. Here the CDR3 reads CAWSVRNEQFF. The CDR3 DNA reads as TGTGCCTGGAGTGTGCGGAATGAGCAGTTCTTC.

The rearrangement uses TRBV12-3 or TRBV12-4 and TRBJ2-5; possibly TRBD1 for D (6 bases). CDR3 length equals 13 residues. V was cut by 6 bases and J by 5 bases, with 13 bases left in between. CDR3 DNA: TGTGCCAGCAGAATACAGGGCTGGGAGACCCAGTACTTC. Amino acids: CASRIQGWETQYF.